In this sample, the clone carrying this TCR beta chain turned up once. The data were obtained in a study of blood T cell repertoires in COVID-19. Trimming left V 6 bases short and J 5 bases short, with 7 bases between. The CDR3 spans 11 residues. The germline V gene encodes CDR1 MNHEY and CDR2 SVGAGI. Original processing notes: It was from reference gene primer amplification that nucleated cell counts were estimated. Clones were sequenced by immunoSEQ multiplex PCR, and TCRdb holds only the in-frame ones, with some missing. D and trimming come from the DNA, and the V and J calls and clone size come from that table. Counted here are about 85,000 clones, around 80% occurring once; the ten biggest clones make up 0.95% to 1.5%.

What was sequenced was peripheral blood. This sequence originates from a woman over 75 with acute or convalescent COVID-19. The genes are TRBV6-5 and TRBJ1-1; D gene uncertain. The CDR3 sequence: CASSPTTEAFF. CDR3 coding DNA: TGTGCCAGCAGCCCAACTACTGAAGCTTTCTTT.